These T cell receptor beta chains were read from a single sample in a study of blood T cell repertoires in COVID-19. Data came from immunoSEQ multiplex PCR; TCRdb stores just in-frame clones and leaves some out. Altogether roughly 120,000 clones are present, about 85% being singletons, with the ten largest covering 7.7%. The sequencing input was peripheral blood. The receptors shown here come from a human donor in a cohort sampled during active COVID-19. Each CDR3 is given with its conserved first and last residue. The D gene is left open where the match is weak. A row's size may be missing; if present it is once, few, many or a size class.

V: TRBV3-1/TRBV3-2; J: TRBJ2-2; size: -; D: -; CDR3: CASSQEHGGQTGELFF; DNA: TGTGCCAGCAGCCAAGAACACGGGGGGCAAACCGGGGAGCTGTTTTTT
V: TRBV5-6; J: TRBJ2-7; size: -; D: -; CDR3: CASSLLGGNKFHEQYF; DNA: TGTGCCAGCAGCTTACTAGGGGGAAACAAATTCCACGAGCAGTACTTC
V: TRBV5-1; J: TRBJ1-4; size: -; D: -; CDR3: CASSPQGSNEKLFF; DNA: TGCGCCAGCAGCCCGCAGGGATCTAATGAAAAACTGTTTTTT
V: TRBV18; J: TRBJ1-3; size: many; D: TRBD1; CDR3: CASSPTGQGSTGNTIYF; DNA: TGTGCCAGCTCCCCTACGGGACAGGGGTCGACTGGAAACACCATATATTTT
V: TRBV5-1; J: TRBJ2-2; size: -; D: TRBD2; CDR3: CASSLDSGGTGELFF; DNA: TGCGCCAGCAGCTTGGATAGCGGGGGAACCGGGGAGCTGTTTTTT
V: TRBV19; J: TRBJ2-5; size: once; D: TRBD2; CDR3: CASSSPGLAGLSETQYF; DNA: TGTGCCAGTTCGAGCCCGGGGCTAGCGGGATTGTCGGAGACCCAGTACTTC
V: TRBV7-9; J: TRBJ2-2; size: -; D: -; CDR3: CASPNDRANTGELFF; DNA: TGTGCCAGCCCCAATGACAGAGCGAACACCGGGGAGCTGTTTTTT
V: TRBV7-5; J: TRBJ1-2; size: -; D: -; CDR3: CARSLMGHYGYTF; DNA: TGTGCCAGAAGCTTGATGGGCCACTATGGCTACACCTTC
V: TRBV11-3; J: TRBJ1-2; size: -; D: -; CDR3: CASSLVSWGAHYGYTF; DNA: TGTGCCAGCAGCTTAGTATCATGGGGCGCTCACTATGGCTACACCTTC
V: TRBV5-1; J: TRBJ1-1; size: -; D: -; CDR3: CASSWGGRAAEAFF; DNA: TGCGCCAGCAGCTGGGGCGGCCGGGCGGCTGAAGCTTTCTTT
V: TRBV9; J: TRBJ2-3; size: -; D: -; CDR3: CASSAQGGQGAWDTQYF; DNA: TGTGCCAGCAGCGCCCAGGGGGGGCAGGGGGCTTGGGATACGCAGTATTTT
V: TRBV6-2/TRBV6-3; J: TRBJ2-3; size: -; D: TRBD2; CDR3: CASSTRRLPGGRTDTQYF; DNA: TGTGCCAGCAGCACTCGGAGACTACCGGGGGGGCGGACAGATACGCAGTATTTT
V: TRBV27; J: TRBJ2-7; size: few; D: -; CDR3: CASSLNPGYEQYF; DNA: TGTGCCAGCAGTTTAAACCCAGGCTACGAGCAGTACTTC
V: TRBV7-7; J: TRBJ2-3; size: -; D: -; CDR3: CASSPGGNTDTQYF; DNA: TGTGCCAGCAGCCCAGGGGGGAACACAGATACGCAGTATTTT
V: TRBV27; J: TRBJ2-4; size: -; D: TRBD2; CDR3: CASSGGLAGTKNIQYF; DNA: TGTGCCAGCAGCGGGGGGCTAGCGGGGACCAAAAACATTCAGTACTTC
V: TRBV6-5; J: TRBJ1-5; size: -; D: TRBD1; CDR3: CASSRQGLGNQPQHF; DNA: TGTGCCAGCAGCAGACAGGGGTTAGGCAATCAGCCCCAGCATTTT
V: TRBV10-3; J: TRBJ2-7; size: -; D: TRBD2; CDR3: CAISDGATSGRYFSYEQYF; DNA: TGTGCCATCAGTGACGGTGCGACTAGCGGGCGGTATTTCTCCTACGAGCAGTACTTC
V: TRBV5-4; J: TRBJ2-5; size: -; D: TRBD2; CDR3: CASSLRREGMETQYF; DNA: TGTGCCAGCAGCTTAAGGCGGGAGGGGATGGAGACCCAGTACTTC
V: TRBV11-2; J: TRBJ2-7; size: -; D: -; CDR3: CASSLVNIRGNYEQYF; DNA: TGTGCCAGCAGCTTAGTGAACATCCGGGGAAACTACGAGCAGTACTTC
V: TRBV12-5; J: TRBJ2-7; size: -; D: TRBD2; CDR3: CASGSLMGGLASYEQYF; DNA: TGTGCTAGTGGTTCCCTCATGGGGGGACTAGCCTCCTACGAGCAGTACTTC
V: TRBV15; J: TRBJ2-2; size: -; D: -; CDR3: CATSRGPATTGELFF; DNA: TGTGCCACCAGCAGAGGGCCAGCGACCACCGGGGAGCTGTTTTTT
V: TRBV28; J: TRBJ2-7; size: -; D: -; CDR3: CASSFSPGLPTYSYEQYF; DNA: TGTGCCAGCAGTTTCAGCCCGGGACTCCCAACTTACTCCTACGAGCAGTACTTC
V: TRBV13; J: TRBJ2-3; size: -; D: -; CDR3: CASSLGGSPGDTQYF; DNA: TGTGCCAGCAGCTTAGGCGGGTCCCCCGGGGATACGCAGTATTTT
V: TRBV5-1; J: TRBJ2-3; size: -; D: TRBD2; CDR3: CASSLREGVTQYF; DNA: TGCGCCAGCAGCTTGCGGGAGGGCGTTACGCAGTATTTT
V: TRBV5-1; J: TRBJ2-7; size: -; D: -; CDR3: CASSPPSGGQSYEQYF; DNA: TGCGCCAGCAGCCCCCCTTCGGGAGGACAGTCCTACGAGCAGTACTTC
V: TRBV27; J: TRBJ1-2; size: -; D: -; CDR3: CASSLDSGRYGYTF; DNA: TGTGCCAGCAGTTTGGACAGTGGGCGCTATGGCTACACCTTC
V: TRBV5-6; J: TRBJ1-1; size: -; D: TRBD1; CDR3: CASSTSGTGGTEAFF; DNA: TGTGCCAGCAGCACATCCGGGACAGGGGGAACTGAAGCTTTCTTT
V: TRBV20-1; J: TRBJ1-3; size: -; D: -; CDR3: CSASRGASGNTIYF; DNA: TGCAGTGCTAGTCGGGGGGCATCTGGAAACACCATATATTTT
V: TRBV5-1; J: TRBJ2-3; size: -; D: TRBD2; CDR3: CASTTSGSADTQYF; DNA: TGCGCCAGCACGACTAGCGGGAGCGCAGATACGCAGTATTTT
V: TRBV5-1; J: TRBJ2-7; size: -; D: TRBD2; CDR3: CASSWSGERSSYEQYF; DNA: TGCGCCAGCAGCTGGAGCGGGGAGAGATCCTCCTACGAGCAGTACTTC
V: TRBV3-1/TRBV3-2; J: TRBJ1-4; size: -; D: -; CDR3: CASSQAQVGTKEKLFF; DNA: TGTGCCAGCAGCCAAGCCCAAGTCGGGACAAAGGAAAAACTGTTTTTT
V: TRBV24-1; J: TRBJ2-1; size: -; D: -; CDR3: CASSGGIPYNEQFF; DNA: TGTGCCTCTTCGGGTGGAATACCTTACAATGAGCAGTTCTTC
V: TRBV27; J: TRBJ2-7; size: -; D: -; CDR3: CASTRGWGSYEQYF; DNA: TGTGCCAGCACCCGGGGGTGGGGGTCCTACGAGCAGTACTTC
V: TRBV18; J: TRBJ2-7; size: -; D: TRBD1; CDR3: CASSPRTGDLGEQYF; DNA: TGTGCCAGCTCACCTCGGACAGGGGATCTGGGCGAGCAGTACTTC
V: TRBV7-2; J: TRBJ2-7; size: -; D: TRBD1; CDR3: CASASNRGPYEQYF; DNA: TGTGCCAGCGCGTCCAACAGGGGGCCCTACGAGCAGTACTTC
V: TRBV7-6; J: TRBJ2-7; size: -; D: TRBD2; CDR3: CASSPLAGPSYEQYF; DNA: TGTGCCAGCAGCCCCCTAGCGGGTCCCTCCTACGAGCAGTACTTC
V: TRBV11-2; J: TRBJ1-6; size: -; D: -; CDR3: CASSFSQVNSPLHF; DNA: TGTGCCAGCAGCTTTTCCCAGGTTAATTCACCCCTCCACTTT
V: TRBV7-9; J: TRBJ2-1; size: -; D: TRBD1; CDR3: CASRPGTGSYNEQFF; DNA: TGTGCCAGCAGACCCGGGACAGGATCTTACAATGAGCAGTTCTTC
V: TRBV30; J: TRBJ1-3; size: -; D: -; CDR3: CAWRPPGLSGNTIYF; DNA: TGTGCCTGGAGGCCCCCAGGCCTCTCTGGAAACACCATATATTTT
V: TRBV24-1; J: TRBJ2-7; size: -; D: -; CDR3: CATSDADYSYEQYF; DNA: TGTGCCACCAGTGATGCCGACTATTCCTACGAGCAGTACTTC
V: TRBV3-1/TRBV3-2; J: TRBJ2-2; size: -; D: TRBD2; CDR3: CASSQEFGIAGGPGELFF; DNA: TGTGCCAGCAGCCAAGAGTTCGGGATAGCGGGGGGCCCCGGGGAGCTGTTTTTT
V: TRBV7-3; J: TRBJ2-5; size: -; D: TRBD2; CDR3: CASSSAGLGQETQYF; DNA: TGTGCCAGCAGCTCAGCGGGACTAGGACAAGAGACCCAGTACTTC
V: TRBV19; J: TRBJ1-5; size: once; D: -; CDR3: CASSIQGLSGNQPQHF; DNA: TGTGCCAGTAGTATACAGGGCCTCTCGGGCAATCAGCCCCAGCATTTT
V: TRBV4-2; J: TRBJ1-1; size: -; D: TRBD1; CDR3: CASRSEGARTEAFF; DNA: TGTGCCAGCAGGAGTGAGGGGGCTCGCACTGAAGCTTTCTTT
V: TRBV3-1/TRBV3-2; J: TRBJ2-7; size: -; D: TRBD2; CDR3: CASSQVLAGPYEQYF; DNA: TGTGCCAGCAGCCAAGTCCTAGCGGGCCCCTACGAGCAGTACTTC
V: TRBV7-3; J: TRBJ2-3; size: -; D: TRBD1; CDR3: CASSSDRVGTDTQYF; DNA: TGTGCCAGCAGCTCGGACAGGGTTGGCACAGATACGCAGTATTTT
V: TRBV6-1; J: TRBJ1-5; size: -; D: TRBD1; CDR3: CASSGTGAISNQPQHF; DNA: TGTGCCAGCAGTGGGACAGGAGCTATTAGCAATCAGCCCCAGCATTTT
V: TRBV7-8; J: TRBJ1-2; size: -; D: -; CDR3: CASSLVESWGYTF; DNA: TGTGCCAGCAGCTTAGTTGAGAGTTGGGGCTACACCTTC
V: TRBV19; J: TRBJ2-3; size: -; D: TRBD2; CDR3: CASSMGLAGVVDTQYF; DNA: TGTGCCAGTAGTATGGGACTAGCGGGAGTGGTTGATACGCAGTATTTT
V: TRBV7-2; J: TRBJ2-1; size: -; D: -; CDR3: CASRSKRGQFYNEQFF; DNA: TGTGCCAGCAGATCCAAGCGGGGACAATTCTACAATGAGCAGTTCTTC
V: TRBV29-1; J: TRBJ2-2; size: -; D: -; CDR3: CSVDGQNTGELFF; DNA: TGCAGCGTTGATGGACAGAACACCGGGGAGCTGTTTTTT
V: TRBV27; J: TRBJ1-4; size: -; D: TRBD1; CDR3: CASSLAGQANEKLFF; DNA: TGTGCCAGCAGCCTCGCCGGACAGGCTAATGAAAAACTGTTTTTT
V: TRBV6-2/TRBV6-3; J: TRBJ1-3; size: -; D: -; CDR3: CASSSFSSGNTIYF; DNA: TGTGCCAGCAGTTCATTCAGCTCTGGAAACACCATATATTTT
V: TRBV24-1; J: TRBJ1-6; size: -; D: -; CDR3: CATSGPTNNSPLHF; DNA: TGTGCCACCAGTGGCCCTACGAATAATTCACCCCTCCACTTT
V: TRBV12-3/TRBV12-4; J: TRBJ1-2; size: -; D: -; CDR3: CASSLGQGYGYTF; DNA: TGTGCCAGCAGTTTAGGCCAGGGTTATGGCTACACCTTC
V: TRBV7-9; J: TRBJ1-6; size: -; D: -; CDR3: CASSPRTGIDSPLHF; DNA: TGTGCCAGCAGCCCCCGGACGGGGATCGATTCACCCCTCCACTTT
V: TRBV9; J: TRBJ1-3; size: -; D: TRBD1; CDR3: CASSAASGQAASGNTIYF; DNA: TGTGCCAGCAGCGCGGCCTCCGGACAGGCTGCCTCTGGAAACACCATATATTTT
V: TRBV19; J: TRBJ2-5; size: -; D: -; CDR3: CASSSAGGQETQYF; DNA: TGTGCCAGTAGTTCCGCCGGGGGACAAGAGACCCAGTACTTC
V: TRBV7-6; J: TRBJ2-7; size: -; D: -; CDR3: CASSLQPRYEQYF; DNA: TGTGCCAGCAGCTTACAACCGAGGTACGAGCAGTACTTC
V: TRBV7-2; J: TRBJ1-5; size: -; D: TRBD1; CDR3: CASSPGTGRLAQHF; DNA: TGTGCCAGCAGCCCGGGGACAGGGAGGTTGGCCCAGCATTTT